What follows describes a single TCR beta chain. Preparation of the TCRbeta library used unique molecular identifiers. MiXCR, run by TCRdb on the PCR reads, gives a single entry per CDR3 protein. The data contain 500,000 to 600,000 distinct CDR3 sequences, around a third of them singletons. Germline CDR1 LNHDA, CDR2 SQIVND (reference sequence). This CDR3 contains 13 residues. Trimming left V 3 bases short and J 7 bases short, with 10 bases between. These data originate in a study of T-cell reconstitution after alpha-beta-depleted transplantation in children. The source material was PBMCs from the stem cell graft donor, sampled from the stem cell graft. This chain joins TRBV19 and TRBJ2-1, with D perhaps matching TRBD1 (6 bases). The sequence was obtained from a human donor who donated a stem cell graft to a child with aplastic anemia. CDR3 nucleotides: TGTGCCAGTAGTATGAACAGGGCAAATGAGCAGTTCTTC. Its translation: CASSMNRANEQFF.